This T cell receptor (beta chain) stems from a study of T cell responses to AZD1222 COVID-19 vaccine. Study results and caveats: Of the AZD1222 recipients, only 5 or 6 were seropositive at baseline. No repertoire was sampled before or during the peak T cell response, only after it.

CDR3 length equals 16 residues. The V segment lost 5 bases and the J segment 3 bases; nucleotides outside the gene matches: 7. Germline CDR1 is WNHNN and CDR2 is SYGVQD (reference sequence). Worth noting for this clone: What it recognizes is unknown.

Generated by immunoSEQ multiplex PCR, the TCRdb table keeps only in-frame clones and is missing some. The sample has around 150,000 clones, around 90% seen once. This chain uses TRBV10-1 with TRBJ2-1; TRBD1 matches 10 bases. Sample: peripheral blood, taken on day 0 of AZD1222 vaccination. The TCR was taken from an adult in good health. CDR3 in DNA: TGCGCCAGCAGTTATGAACGGGACAGGGGCTACAATGAGCAGTTCTTC. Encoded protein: CASSYERDRGYNEQFF.